The clone carrying this T cell receptor beta chain has only a few counts. A single record per CDR3 protein comes from TCRdb applying MiXCR to the 5' RACE reads. The sample has about 270,000 distinct CDR3 sequences; more than 15% are singletons. This specimen belongs to a study of T-cell memory formation after mild COVID-19. The CDR3 consists of 17 residues. V was clipped by 0 bases and J by 4 bases; unmatched bases: 8. Germline V gene lookup returns CDR1 SGHTA and CDR2 FQGNSA. Material: PBMCs or a T cell subset sorted from them (not recorded which). V usage is TRBV7-2 and J usage is TRBJ2-3; 9 nucleotides agree with TRBD2. The origin of this receptor is a young man who had mild COVID-19 (a few samples of this study predate the infection). Cell type and time point are not known. The CDR3 loop is CASSLASRGGGSDTQYF. In DNA, the CDR3 is TGTGCCAGCAGCTTAGCTTCGCGGGGGGGCGGCTCAGATACGCAGTATTTT.